This record concerns one TCR beta chain sequence. Its target is not known. This sample is part of a study of CXCR3-negative and CXCR3-positive naive CD8 T cells. Whole-study results and caveats: Memory CD8+ cells had much lower diversity, and both naive subsets had comparably high diversity.

cDNA libraries for TRB were generated by 5' RACE incorporating UMI labels. TCRdb reworked the 5' RACE reads into one entry per CDR3 protein, no DNA. The clone table shows about 92,000 distinct CDR3 sequences, with the ten largest holding around 1.7%. The CDR3 contains 13 residues. CDR1 and CDR2 (germline): SQVTM, ANQGSEA. This rearrangement joins TRBV29-1 to TRBJ1-1; no DNA is available, so the TRBD1 call from TCRdb remains unchecked. The sample comprised naive CXCR3- CD8+ T cells from blood. The subset denotes: CD45RO-CCR7+CD27+CD95- naive CD8+ T cells lacking CXCR3 (TNR3-). The TCR originated in a human donor in good health. Some clones in this sample may be carry-over from other donors' samples. The CDR3 loop is CSVEGQLNTEAFF.